This T cell receptor beta chain is from a study of shared T cell receptors in the human thymus. Generated by immunoSEQ multiplex PCR, the TCRdb table keeps only in-frame clones and is missing some. In the table there are over 650,000 clones, around 87% of which are singletons. There are 14 residues in the CDR3. Trimming left V 6 bases short and J 3 bases short, with 14 bases between. Per the germline V gene, CDR1 is MNHEY and CDR2 is SVGAGI. These data also featured in a second study, about human thymus T cells. This second study says: Thymic tissue was derived from resections collected during corrective heart surgery.

Specimen: thymocytes. The clonotype was recovered from a boy less than two years old with a congenital heart defect. The chain combines TRBV6-5 with TRBJ1-2; tentatively, D is TRBD1 (5 bases). The CDR3: CASRTLREDYGYTF. In DNA, the CDR3 is TGTGCCAGCAGGACCCTCAGGGAAGACTATGGCTACACCTTC.